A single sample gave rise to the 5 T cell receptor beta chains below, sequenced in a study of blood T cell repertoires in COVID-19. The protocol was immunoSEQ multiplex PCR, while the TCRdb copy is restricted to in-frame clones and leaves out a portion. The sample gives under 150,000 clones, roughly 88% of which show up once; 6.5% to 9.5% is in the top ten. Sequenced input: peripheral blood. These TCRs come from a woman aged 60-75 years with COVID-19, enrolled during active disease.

The DNA for the CDR3 is TGTGCCAGCAGCCAAGTAGCGGGGCCCCAAGAGACCCAGTACTTC. Translation gives CASSQVAGPQETQYF. The gene calls are TRBV3-1 (or the pseudogene TRBV3-2) and TRBJ2-5, with 8 bases fitting TRBD2. This CDR3 has 15 residues. The V and J ends lost 1 base and 1 base, in that order; junction bases with no gene match: 2. CDR1 and CDR2 from the germline V gene are LGHDT and YNNKEL (reference sequence).

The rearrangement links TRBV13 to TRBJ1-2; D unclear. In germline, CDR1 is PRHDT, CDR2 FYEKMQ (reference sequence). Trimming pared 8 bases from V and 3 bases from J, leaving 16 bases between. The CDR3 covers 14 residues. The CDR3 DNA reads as TGTGCCAGCTCTGGAGGGCGGATCGACTATGGCTACACCTTC. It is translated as CASSGGRIDYGYTF.

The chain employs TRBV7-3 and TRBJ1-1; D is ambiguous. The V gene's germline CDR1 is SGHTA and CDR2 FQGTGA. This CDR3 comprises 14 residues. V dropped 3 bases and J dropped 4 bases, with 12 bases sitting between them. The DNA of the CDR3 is TGTGCCAGCAGCTTGATGAGTAGTAGCACTGAAGCTTTCTTT. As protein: CASSLMSSSTEAFF. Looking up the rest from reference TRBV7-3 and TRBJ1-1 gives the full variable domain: GAGVSQTPSNKVTEKGKYVELRCDPISGHTALYWYRQSLGQGPEFLIYFQGTGAADDSGLPNDRFFAVRPEGSVSTLKIQRTERGDSAVYLCASSLMSSSTEAFFGQGTRLTVV.

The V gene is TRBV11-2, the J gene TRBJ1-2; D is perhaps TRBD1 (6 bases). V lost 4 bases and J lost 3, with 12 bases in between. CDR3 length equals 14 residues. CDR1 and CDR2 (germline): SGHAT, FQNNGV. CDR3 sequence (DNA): TGTGCCAGCAGCTCTTACAGGGATTACTATGGCTACACCTTC. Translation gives CASSSYRDYYGYTF. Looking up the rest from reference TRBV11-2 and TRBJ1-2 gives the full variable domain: EAGVAQSPRYKIIEKRQSVAFWCNPISGHATLYWYQQILGQGPKLLIQFQNNGVVDDSQLPKDRFSAERLKGVDSTLKIQPAKLEDSAVYLCASSSYRDYYGYTFGSGTRLTVV.

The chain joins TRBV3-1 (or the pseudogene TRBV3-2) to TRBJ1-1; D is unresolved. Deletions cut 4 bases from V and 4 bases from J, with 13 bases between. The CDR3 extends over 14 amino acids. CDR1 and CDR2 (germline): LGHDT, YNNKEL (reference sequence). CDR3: CASSPAHSGTEAFF. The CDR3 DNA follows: TGTGCCAGCAGCCCCGCCCATTCCGGCACTGAAGCTTTCTTT.